This note documents a single T cell receptor (beta chain) sequence. Its target is not known. The V segment lost 2 bases and the J segment 5 bases; nucleotides outside the gene matches: 4. CDR1 and CDR2 (germline): SGHRS, YFSETQ. This CDR3 spans 15 amino acids. These data are taken from a study of identical twins. Whole-study findings and limits: For zero-insertion analyses, partial confounding could come from invariant MAIT and iNKT cells.

TCRdb ran MiXCR on the 5' RACE reads and lists one entry per CDR3 protein. The sample carries 450,000 or so distinct CDR3 sequences, about 24% recorded once. This same sample was also part of a study on T cells expressing NK-cell markers.

Sequenced input: CD4+ T cells sorted from blood. The source of this sequence is a young woman in good health. The V call is TRBV5-1, the J call TRBJ2-1; TRBD2 aligns across 10 bases. The CDR3 loop reads CASSFVTSGDNEQFF. Here the CDR3 DNA reads TGCGCCAGCAGCTTCGTAACTAGCGGGGACAATGAGCAGTTCTTC.